The 16 T cell receptor beta chains reported below all come from one sample, sequenced in a study of blood T cell repertoires in COVID-19. Method: immunoSEQ multiplex PCR; TCRdb's copy keeps in-frame clones and lacks some. In the table there are 150,000 to 200,000 clones, 85% to 90% of which are singletons. The sample was peripheral blood. These receptors all stem from a woman in her 70s with acute or convalescent COVID-19.

V usage is TRBV10-3 and J usage is TRBJ2-1; D is undetermined. CDR1 and CDR2 (germline): ENHRY, SYGVKD. CDR3 length: 13 residues. The germline V and J ends were trimmed by 4 bases and 5 bases, with 9 bases remaining between them. The CDR3 spells CAISGLPDNEQFF. The CDR3 DNA is TGTGCCATCAGTGGCCTTCCGGACAATGAGCAGTTCTTC.

The chain couples TRBV7-9 to TRBJ1-1; 9 bases match TRBD1. The germline V gene has CDR1 SEHNR and CDR2 FQNEAQ (reference sequence). J was trimmed by 1 base and V by 5 bases; bases with no gene match: 2. The CDR3 totals 14 residues. CDR3 DNA sequence: TGTGCCAGCAGCGCGGGACAGGGGAACACTGAAGCTTTCTTT. As protein: CASSAGQGNTEAFF.

The V gene is TRBV7-8, the J gene TRBJ2-2; TRBD2 aligns across 7 bases. Trimming took 8 bases from V and 6 from J; bases not matched to a gene: 12. Germline CDR1 reads SGHVS; CDR2 reads FQNEAQ. CDR3 length equals 15 residues. CDR3 region: CASRRQWAGAGELFF. The DNA of the CDR3 is TGTGCCAGCCGCCGACAGTGGGCGGGAGCCGGGGAGCTGTTTTTT. Full variable domain (missing parts from reference TRBV7-8 and TRBJ2-2): GAGVSQSPRYKVAKRGQDVALRCDPISGHVSLFWYQQALGQGPEFLTYFQNEAQLDKSGLPSDRFFAERPEGSVSTLKIQRTQQEDSAVYLCASRRQWAGAGELFFGEGSRLTVL.

V and J are TRBV7-2 and TRBJ2-5; 11 nucleotides match TRBD1. The CDR3 spans 15 residues. The germline V gene encodes CDR1 SGHTA and CDR2 FQGNSA. J gave up 5 bases and V 5 bases, and 7 bases lay outside the gene matches. The CDR3 sequence is CASSRGQGVMETQYF. The CDR3 DNA follows: TGTGCCAGCAGCCGGGGACAGGGGGTGATGGAGACCCAGTACTTC.

The rearrangement links TRBV5-1 to TRBJ2-1; 7 nucleotides align to TRBD2. Germline CDR1 SGHRS, CDR2 YFSETQ. J gave up 9 bases and V 3 bases, and 15 bases lay outside the gene matches. This CDR3 region has 16 residues. The CDR3 DNA sequence: TGCGCCAGCAGCTCCCTTCGCGGGGGACCTGAGAGTGAGCAGTTCTTC. Residues: CASSSLRGGPESEQFF.

This sequence joins TRBV18 and TRBJ2-2, with D unresolved. The CDR3 is 15 amino acids. Germline V gene sequence: CDR1 KGHSH, CDR2 LQKENI. Trimming stripped 4 bases from V and 1 base from J, with 10 bases between. CDR3 region: CASSLSAKNTGELFF. The CDR3 nucleotides read TGTGCCAGCTCACTAAGTGCGAAGAACACCGGGGAGCTGTTTTTT.

V and J are TRBV19 and TRBJ1-2; D possibly corresponds to TRBD1 (5 bases). The CDR3 has 15 amino acids. Trimming pared 4 bases from V and 4 bases from J, leaving 16 bases between. From germline, CDR1 is LNHDA and CDR2 SQIVND (reference sequence). The CDR3, as DNA: TGTGCCAGTAGTAGAGCGGGGCCGGGAACCTATGGCTACACCTTC. It codes for CASSRAGPGTYGYTF.

A remark on this clone: Other DNA sequences in the sample encode the same CDR3. V and J are TRBV3-1 (or the pseudogene TRBV3-2) and TRBJ1-3; a possible D gene is TRBD1 (5 bases). The V and J ends lost 0 bases and 4 bases respectively, with 10 bases between them. The CDR3 is 15 residues long. Germline CDR1 reads LGHDT; CDR2 reads YNNKEL (reference sequence). CDR3 amino acids: CASSQDQGSGNTIYF. The CDR3 region has the DNA TGTGCCAGCAGCCAAGATCAGGGCTCAGGAAACACCATATATTTT.

This chain connects TRBV6-2 or TRBV6-3 to TRBJ1-4; D is unresolved. The V gene's germline CDR1 is MNHEY and CDR2 SVGEGT. The CDR3 contains 16 residues. V was shortened by 2 bases and J by 8 bases, with 18 bases between the two germline ends. CDR3 nucleotide sequence: TGTGCCAGCAGTTACCGGGAGGGTGAAGCTGAGGAAAAACTGTTTTTT. It codes for CASSYREGEAEEKLFF.

This chain joins TRBV12-3 or TRBV12-4 and TRBJ1-2; unclear D gene. This CDR3 is 11 amino acids long. V dropped 6 bases and J dropped 8 bases, with 10 bases sitting between them. The DNA for the CDR3 is TGTGCCAGCAGGGAGGCGGGCGGCTACACCTTC. Amino acids: CASREAGGYTF.

V gene TRBV18 combines with J gene TRBJ2-3; 11 positions match TRBD2. In germline, CDR1 is KGHSH, CDR2 LQKENI. Trimming took 4 bases from V and 6 from J; bases not matched to a gene: 6. The CDR3 totals 15 residues. The CDR3 region is CASSRGTSGEDTQYF. The CDR3 DNA reads as TGTGCCAGCTCACGAGGGACTAGCGGAGAGGATACGCAGTATTTT.

The chain joins TRBV19 to TRBJ1-6; D is unclear. With 2 bases removed from V and 10 bases from J, the gap between germline ends came to 18 bases. This CDR3 is built from 16 residues. Germline V gene lookup returns CDR1 LNHDA and CDR2 SQIVND (reference sequence). The CDR3 DNA reads TGTGCCAGTAGTATACTACCGACCACTGGCGGATCACCCCTCCACTTT. Translation: CASSILPTTGGSPLHF.

The rearrangement links TRBV7-2 to TRBJ2-3; the D is unclear. Trimming shortened V by 7 bases and J by 2 bases, and 13 bases separated the two germline ends. Germline V gene sequence: CDR1 SGHTA, CDR2 FQGNSA. The CDR3 sequence is 14 residues long. This CDR3 reads CASTLAETTDTQYF. DNA of the CDR3: TGTGCCAGCACGCTTGCGGAAACCACAGATACGCAGTATTTT.

The rearrangement links TRBV7-2 to TRBJ1-2; a weak D match, TRBD1 (6 bases). The CDR3 has 13 residues. Germline CDR1 SGHTA, CDR2 FQGNSA. V gave up 7 bases and J gave up 4 bases, with 13 bases separating them. DNA for the CDR3: TGTGCCAGCACCCTGACAGGAGGCTATGGCTACACCTTC. It translates to CASTLTGGYGYTF.

The V gene is TRBV6-5, the J gene TRBJ2-7; TRBD1 matches 8 bases. V gave up 9 bases and J gave up 1 base; unmatched junction bases: 11. The CDR3 has 15 residues. CDR1 and CDR2 (germline): MNHEY, SVGAGI. The CDR3 sequence: CASFSPGTGSYEQYF. Written as DNA, the CDR3 is TGTGCCAGTTTCTCCCCCGGGACAGGATCCTACGAGCAGTACTTC.

This chain uses TRBV5-4 with TRBJ1-3; no clear D gene. Between the trimmed V and J ends, which lost 0 bases and 9 bases, there was a span of 7 bases. The CDR3 contains 12 residues. The germline gives CDR1 SGHNT, CDR2 YYREEE (reference sequence). The CDR3 reads CASSLDSLTIYF. The CDR3, as DNA: TGTGCCAGCAGCTTGGACAGCCTCACCATATATTTT.